This T cell receptor beta chain was captured in a study of blood T cells in healthy people across ages. General study results and limits: It was held that diversity estimates obtained from one million T cells represented underestimates.

This clonotype was seen once. Its antigen is undetermined. It was with a sample-barcoded 5' primer and a J-beta primer mix that a second PCR of roughly 7 to 11 cycles was run. TCRdb passed the 5' RACE reads through MiXCR, listing each CDR3 protein once. The sample has approximately 900,000 distinct CDR3 sequences, around 46% seen once. V lost 6 bases and J lost 5; bases outside the gene matches: 11. The CDR3 length is 15 residues. The sample consisted of blood. This receptor was taken from a young man in good health. The J gene is TRBJ2-3, the V gene TRBV12-3 or TRBV12-4; 7 bases fit TRBD1. For the CDR3, the DNA is TGTGCCAGCAGCCGACAGGGAGTCATAGTAGATACGCAGTATTTT. This encodes CASSRQGVIVDTQYF.